This T cell receptor beta chain was documented in a study of Graves' ophthalmopathy and Graves' hyperthyroidism. Diagnosis was based on clinical symptoms, serum thyroxine, TRAb, thyroid ultrasound and orbital computed tomography. Fresh peripheral blood (about 10 ml) yielded the PBMCs. This clonotype has a handful of counts. In germline, CDR1 is SGHVS, CDR2 FNYEAQ. The CDR3 has 15 residues. Trimming removed 5 bases from V and 2 bases from J, with 13 bases in between. The authors amplified TCR beta CDR3 regions from RNA transcripts. RT-PCR was first run with HTBI primers, then multiplex PCR in a second round. TCRdb re-called the multiplex PCR reads through MiXCR, storing one row per CDR3 protein. The table lists 300,000 to 400,000 distinct CDR3 sequences, roughly a sixth of them singletons.

The J gene is TRBJ2-1, the V gene TRBV7-6, with no clear D. This clonotype was sampled from an adult man with Graves' ophthalmopathy. The sample consisted of peripheral blood. Written as DNA, the CDR3 is TGTGCCAGCAGCCCCCTCACTGGGCCCTACAATGAGCAGTTCTTC. Translated: CASSPLTGPYNEQFF.